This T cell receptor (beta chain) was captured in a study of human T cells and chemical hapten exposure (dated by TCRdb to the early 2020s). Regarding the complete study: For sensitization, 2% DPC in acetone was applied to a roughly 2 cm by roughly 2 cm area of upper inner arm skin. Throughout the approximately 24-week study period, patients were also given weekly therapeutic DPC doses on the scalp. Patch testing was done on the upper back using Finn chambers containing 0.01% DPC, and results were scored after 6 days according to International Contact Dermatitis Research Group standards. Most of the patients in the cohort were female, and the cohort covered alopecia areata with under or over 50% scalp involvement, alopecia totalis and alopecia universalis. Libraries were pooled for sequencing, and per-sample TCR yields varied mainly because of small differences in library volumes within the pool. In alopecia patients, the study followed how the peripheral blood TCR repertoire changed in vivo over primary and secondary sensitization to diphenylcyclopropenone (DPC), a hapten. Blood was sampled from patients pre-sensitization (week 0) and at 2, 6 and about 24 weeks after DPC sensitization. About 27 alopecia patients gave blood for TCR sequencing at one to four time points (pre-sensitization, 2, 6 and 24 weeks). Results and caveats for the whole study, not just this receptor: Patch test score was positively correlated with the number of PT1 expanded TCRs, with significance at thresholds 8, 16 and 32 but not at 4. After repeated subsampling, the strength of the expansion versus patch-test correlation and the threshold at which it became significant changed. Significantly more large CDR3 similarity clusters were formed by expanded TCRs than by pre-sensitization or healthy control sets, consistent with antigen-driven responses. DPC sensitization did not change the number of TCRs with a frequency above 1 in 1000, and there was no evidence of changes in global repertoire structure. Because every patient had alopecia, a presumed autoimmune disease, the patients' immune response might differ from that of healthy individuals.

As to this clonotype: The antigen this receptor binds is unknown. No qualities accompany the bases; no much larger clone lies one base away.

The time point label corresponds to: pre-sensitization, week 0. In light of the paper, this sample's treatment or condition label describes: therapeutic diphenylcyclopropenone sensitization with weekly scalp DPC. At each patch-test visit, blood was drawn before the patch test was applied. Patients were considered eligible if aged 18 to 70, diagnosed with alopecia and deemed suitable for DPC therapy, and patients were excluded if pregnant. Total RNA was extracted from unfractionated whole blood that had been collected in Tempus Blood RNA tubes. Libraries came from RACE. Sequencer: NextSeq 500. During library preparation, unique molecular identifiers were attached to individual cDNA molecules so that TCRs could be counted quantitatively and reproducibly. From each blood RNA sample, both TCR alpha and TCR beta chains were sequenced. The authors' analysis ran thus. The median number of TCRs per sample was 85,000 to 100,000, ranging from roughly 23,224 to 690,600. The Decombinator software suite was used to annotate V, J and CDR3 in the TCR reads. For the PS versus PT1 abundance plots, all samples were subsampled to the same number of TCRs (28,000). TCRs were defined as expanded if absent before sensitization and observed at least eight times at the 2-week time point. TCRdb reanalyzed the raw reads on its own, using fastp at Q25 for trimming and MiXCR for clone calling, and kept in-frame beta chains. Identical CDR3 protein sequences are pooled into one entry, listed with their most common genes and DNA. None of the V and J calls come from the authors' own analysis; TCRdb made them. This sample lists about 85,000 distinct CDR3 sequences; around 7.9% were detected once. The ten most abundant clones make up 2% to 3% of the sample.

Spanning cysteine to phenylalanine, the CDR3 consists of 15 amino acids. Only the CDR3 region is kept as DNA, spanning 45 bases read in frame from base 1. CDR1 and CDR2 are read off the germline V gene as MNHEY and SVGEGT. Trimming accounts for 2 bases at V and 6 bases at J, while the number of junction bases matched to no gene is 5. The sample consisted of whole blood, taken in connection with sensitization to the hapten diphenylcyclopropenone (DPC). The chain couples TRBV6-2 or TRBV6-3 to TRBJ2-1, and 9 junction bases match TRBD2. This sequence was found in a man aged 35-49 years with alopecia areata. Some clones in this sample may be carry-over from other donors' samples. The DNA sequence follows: TGTGCCAGCAGTTACGGTCTAGCGGGACGCAATGAGCAGTTCTTC. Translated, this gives CASSYGLAGRNEQFF.